This TCR beta chain was retrieved from a study of breast tumors, draining lymph nodes, adjacent tissues. In germline, CDR1 is SGHTA, CDR2 FQGNSA. The J segment lost 6 bases and the V segment lost 5 bases, leaving 10 bases of the junction unmatched. This CDR3 is 15 amino acids long. Via MiXCR, TCRdb re-called the multiplex PCR reads, giving one row per CDR3 protein. The sample lists about 300,000 distinct CDR3 sequences, over 25% occurring once. In its sample, this clonotype was seen many times. Antigen: not known. General study points: That most tumor T cells come from lymph nodes remained unproven. Luminal-like breast cancer showed significantly greater tumor-nontumor repertoire similarity than basal-like breast cancer did. Tumors had less TCR diversity than lymph nodes, more than nontumor tissue.

Breast cancer patients provided tissue from their axillary draining lymph nodes. The origin of this receptor is a female donor with breast cancer. Some clones in this sample may be carry-over from other donors' samples. The genes are TRBV7-2 and TRBJ2-7, with TRBD2 identical over 10 bases. Sequences were obtained from axillary lymph node tissue. The CDR3: CASSLHLAGESEQYF. CDR3 DNA: TGTGCCAGCAGCCTTCACCTAGCGGGAGAAAGCGAGCAGTACTTC.